This is a list of T cell receptor beta chains from one sample in a study of cytomegalovirus exposure and HLA in healthy donors. The table came from immunoSEQ multiplex PCR; TCRdb's copy has only in-frame clones and leaves some out. The sample is made up of about 50,000 clones, and the top ten hold approximately 1% of it. The sequenced sample consisted of PBMCs. Receptors originate from a woman aged 40 to 50 in good health and CMV-seronegative. The CDR3 runs from the conserved cysteine through the conserved F or W. The order of the fields is clone size, J gene, V gene, D gene, CDR3 protein, CDR3 DNA. D genes are given only for firm matches. Size values are once, few and many counts, or a class for expanded clones, and some rows have none.

. | TRBJ2-7 | TRBV5-1 | TRBD1 | CASSLGGTGDSEQYF | TGCGCCAGCAGCTTGGGGGGGACAGGGGATAGTGAGCAGTACTTC
. | TRBJ2-7 | TRBV6-6 | TRBD1 | CASTYNAGQGTYEQYF | TGTGCCAGCACCTATAATGCGGGACAGGGGACCTACGAGCAGTACTTC
. | TRBJ2-5 | TRBV19 | TRBD1 | CASSRTGGEETQYF | TGTGCCAGTAGTAGGACAGGGGGGGAAGAGACCCAGTACTTC
. | TRBJ2-4 | TRBV27 | . | CASSPDYRGSRIQYF | TGTGCCAGCAGTCCGGACTATCGAGGTAGTCGCATTCAGTACTTC
. | TRBJ2-1 | TRBV29-1 | TRBD2 | CSALDGSGRVNEQFF | TGCAGCGCCCTAGATGGTAGCGGGAGGGTCAATGAGCAGTTCTTC
. | TRBJ2-1 | TRBV7-9 | . | CASSSGADRLRGNEQFF | TGTGCCAGCAGCTCTGGAGCCGACAGGTTGAGAGGCAATGAGCAGTTCTTC
. | TRBJ2-2 | TRBV7-2 | . | CASSLKTTPWELFF | TGTGCCAGCAGCTTAAAGACTACCCCCTGGGAGCTGTTTTTT
medium-sized | TRBJ2-7 | TRBV10-3 | . | CAISDPPSAIYEQYF | TGTGCCATCAGTGACCCTCCTAGCGCGATCTACGAGCAGTACTTC
. | TRBJ2-7 | TRBV7-2 | TRBD2 | CASSVQTSGPYEQYF | TGTGCCAGCAGCGTACAGACTAGCGGGCCCTACGAGCAGTACTTC
. | TRBJ1-2 | TRBV7-9 | . | CASSLGTGTGGYTF | TGTGCCAGCAGCTTAGGCACAGGGACGGGAGGCTACACCTTC
. | TRBJ2-7 | TRBV6-5 | TRBD1 | CASSYRTGGYEQYF | TGTGCCAGCAGTTACCGAACAGGGGGGTACGAGCAGTACTTC
. | TRBJ1-2 | TRBV4-3 | TRBD1 | CASSQEVDRGGYTF | TGCGCCAGCAGCCAAGAGGTCGACAGGGGTGGCTACACCTTC